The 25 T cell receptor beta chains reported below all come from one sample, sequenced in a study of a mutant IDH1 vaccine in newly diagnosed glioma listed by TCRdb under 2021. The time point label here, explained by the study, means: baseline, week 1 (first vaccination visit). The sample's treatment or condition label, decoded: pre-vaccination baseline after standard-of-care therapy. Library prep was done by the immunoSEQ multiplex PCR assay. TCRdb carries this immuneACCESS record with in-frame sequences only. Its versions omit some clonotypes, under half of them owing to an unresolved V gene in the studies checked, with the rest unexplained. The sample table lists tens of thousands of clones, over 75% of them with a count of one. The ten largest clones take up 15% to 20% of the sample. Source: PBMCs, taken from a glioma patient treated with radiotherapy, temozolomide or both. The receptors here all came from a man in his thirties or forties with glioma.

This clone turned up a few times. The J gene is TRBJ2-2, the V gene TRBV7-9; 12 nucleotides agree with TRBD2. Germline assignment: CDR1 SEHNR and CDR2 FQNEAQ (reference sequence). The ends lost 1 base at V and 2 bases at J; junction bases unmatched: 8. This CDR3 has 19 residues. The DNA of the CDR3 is TGTGCCAGCAGCTTAGGAAAACTAGCGGGGGGACTTAACACCGGGGAGCTGTTTTTT. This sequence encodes CASSLGKLAGGLNTGELFF.

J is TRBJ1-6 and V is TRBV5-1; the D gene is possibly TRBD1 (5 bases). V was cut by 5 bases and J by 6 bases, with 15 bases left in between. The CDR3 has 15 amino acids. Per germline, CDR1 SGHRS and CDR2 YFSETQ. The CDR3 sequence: CASRLGTEINSPLHF. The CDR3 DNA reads TGCGCCAGCAGACTCGGGACCGAGATTAATTCACCCCTCCACTTT.

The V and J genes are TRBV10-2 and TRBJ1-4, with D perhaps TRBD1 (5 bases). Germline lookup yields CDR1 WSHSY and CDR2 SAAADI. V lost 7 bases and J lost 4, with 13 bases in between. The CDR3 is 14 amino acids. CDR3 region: CASTPTEHNEKLFF. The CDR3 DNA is TGCGCCAGCACGCCGACAGAGCATAATGAAAAACTGTTTTTT.

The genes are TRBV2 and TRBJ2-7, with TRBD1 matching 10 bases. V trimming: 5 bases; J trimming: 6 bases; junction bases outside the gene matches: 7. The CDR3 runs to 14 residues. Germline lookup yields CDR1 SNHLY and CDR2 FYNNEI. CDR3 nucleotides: TGTGCCAGCAGTCTGGGACAGGGGTTAACCGAGCAGTACTTC. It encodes CASSLGQGLTEQYF.

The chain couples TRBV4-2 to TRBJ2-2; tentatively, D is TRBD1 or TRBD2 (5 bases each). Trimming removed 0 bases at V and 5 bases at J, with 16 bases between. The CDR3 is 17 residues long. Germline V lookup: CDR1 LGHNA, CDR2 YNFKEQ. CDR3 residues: CASSQEGFEGRTGELFF. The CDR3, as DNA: TGTGCCAGCAGCCAAGAGGGGTTCGAGGGACGAACCGGGGAGCTGTTTTTT.

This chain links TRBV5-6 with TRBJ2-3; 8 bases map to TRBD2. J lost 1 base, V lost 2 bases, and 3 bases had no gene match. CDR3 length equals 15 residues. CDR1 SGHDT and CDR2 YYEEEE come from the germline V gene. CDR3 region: CASSLAGLGTDTQYF. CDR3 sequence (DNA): TGTGCCAGCAGCTTAGCGGGACTAGGCACAGATACGCAGTATTTT.

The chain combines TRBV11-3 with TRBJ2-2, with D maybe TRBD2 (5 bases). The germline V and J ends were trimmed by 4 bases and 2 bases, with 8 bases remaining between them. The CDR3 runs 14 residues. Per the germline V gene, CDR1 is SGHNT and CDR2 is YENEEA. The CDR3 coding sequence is TGTGCCAGCAGCTATGGAGGTAACACCGGGGAGCTGTTTTTT. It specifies CASSYGGNTGELFF.

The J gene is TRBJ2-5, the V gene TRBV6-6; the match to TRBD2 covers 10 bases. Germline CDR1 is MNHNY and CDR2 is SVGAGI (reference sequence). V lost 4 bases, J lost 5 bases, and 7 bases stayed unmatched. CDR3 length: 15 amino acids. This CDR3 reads CASSLASGSGETQYF. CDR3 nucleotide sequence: TGTGCCAGCAGTTTAGCTAGCGGGAGTGGGGAGACCCAGTACTTC.

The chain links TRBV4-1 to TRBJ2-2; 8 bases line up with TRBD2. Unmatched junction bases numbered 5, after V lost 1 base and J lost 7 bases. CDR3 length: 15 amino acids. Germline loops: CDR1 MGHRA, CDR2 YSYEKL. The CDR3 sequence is CASSQVRREGGELFF. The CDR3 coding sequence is TGCGCCAGCAGCCAAGTTCGACGGGAGGGCGGGGAGCTGTTTTTT.

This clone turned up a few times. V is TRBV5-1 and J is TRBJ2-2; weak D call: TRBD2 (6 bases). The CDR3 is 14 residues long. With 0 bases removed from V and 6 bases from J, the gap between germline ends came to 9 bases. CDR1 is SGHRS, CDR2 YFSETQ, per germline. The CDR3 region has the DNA TGCGCCAGCAGCTTGGACCCGGGGGCCGGGGAGCTGTTTTTT. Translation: CASSLDPGAGELFF.

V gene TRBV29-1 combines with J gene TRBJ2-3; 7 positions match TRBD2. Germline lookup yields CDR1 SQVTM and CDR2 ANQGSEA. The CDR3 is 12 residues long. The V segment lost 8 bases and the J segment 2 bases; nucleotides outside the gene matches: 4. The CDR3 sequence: CSLGLDTDTQYF. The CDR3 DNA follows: TGCAGCTTAGGACTAGACACAGATACGCAGTATTTT.

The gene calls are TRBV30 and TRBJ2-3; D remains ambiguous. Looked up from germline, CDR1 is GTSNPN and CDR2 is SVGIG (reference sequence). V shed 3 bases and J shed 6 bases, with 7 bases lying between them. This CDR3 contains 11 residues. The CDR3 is CAWSLGDTQYF. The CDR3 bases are TGTGCCTGGAGCCTCGGGGATACGCAGTATTTT.

The CDR3, as DNA: TGTGCCAGCAGTTCGAGGACAGGGGAGGCCCCCTCTGTGGGAGAGCAGTACTTC. Amino acid sequence: CASSSRTGEAPSVGEQYF. This chain links TRBV27 with TRBJ2-7; 9 bases fit TRBD1. There are 18 residues in the CDR3. Germline lookup yields CDR1 MNHEY and CDR2 SMNVEV (reference sequence). With 4 bases clipped from V and 7 bases from J, the junction kept 20 bases outside the gene matches.

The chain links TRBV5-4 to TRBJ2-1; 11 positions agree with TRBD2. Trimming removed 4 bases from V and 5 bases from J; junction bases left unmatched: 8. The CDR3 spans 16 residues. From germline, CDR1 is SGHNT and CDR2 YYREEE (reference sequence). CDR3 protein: CASSVTGTSGNNEQFF. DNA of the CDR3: TGTGCCAGCAGCGTAACCGGGACTAGCGGCAACAATGAGCAGTTCTTC.

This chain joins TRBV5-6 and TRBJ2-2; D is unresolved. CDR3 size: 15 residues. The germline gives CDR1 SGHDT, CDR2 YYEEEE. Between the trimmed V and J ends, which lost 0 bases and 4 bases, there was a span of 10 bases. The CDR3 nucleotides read TGTGCCAGCAGCTTGGGCGCAGATTTCACCGGGGAGCTGTTTTTT. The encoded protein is CASSLGADFTGELFF.

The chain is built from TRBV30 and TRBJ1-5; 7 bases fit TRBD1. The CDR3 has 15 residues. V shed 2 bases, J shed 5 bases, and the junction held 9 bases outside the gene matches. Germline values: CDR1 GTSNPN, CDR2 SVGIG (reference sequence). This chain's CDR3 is CAWSLNIRGDQPQHF. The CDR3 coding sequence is TGTGCCTGGAGTCTAAATATCAGGGGGGATCAGCCCCAGCATTTT.

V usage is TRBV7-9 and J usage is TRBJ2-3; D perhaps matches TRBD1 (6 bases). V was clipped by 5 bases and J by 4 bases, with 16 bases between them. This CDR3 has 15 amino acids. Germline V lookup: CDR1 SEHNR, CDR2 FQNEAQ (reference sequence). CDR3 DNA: TGTGCCAGCAGCGTGACAGGAGACGAGGCAGATACGCAGTATTTT. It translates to CASSVTGDEADTQYF.

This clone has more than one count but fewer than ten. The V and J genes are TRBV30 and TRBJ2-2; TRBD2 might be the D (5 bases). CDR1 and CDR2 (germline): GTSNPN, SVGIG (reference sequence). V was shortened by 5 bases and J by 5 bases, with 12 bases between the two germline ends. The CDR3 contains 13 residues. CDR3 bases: TGTGCCTGGGTTAGCGCTGGGACCGGGGAGCTGTTTTTT. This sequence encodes CAWVSAGTGELFF.

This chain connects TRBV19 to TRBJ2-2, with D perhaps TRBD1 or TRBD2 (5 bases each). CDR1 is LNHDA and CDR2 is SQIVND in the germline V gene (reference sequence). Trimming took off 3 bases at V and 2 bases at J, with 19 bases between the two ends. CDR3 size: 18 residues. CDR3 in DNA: TGTGCCAGTAGTATGGGACCATCTCGGACGGAAAACACCGGGGAGCTGTTTTTT. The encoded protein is CASSMGPSRTENTGELFF.

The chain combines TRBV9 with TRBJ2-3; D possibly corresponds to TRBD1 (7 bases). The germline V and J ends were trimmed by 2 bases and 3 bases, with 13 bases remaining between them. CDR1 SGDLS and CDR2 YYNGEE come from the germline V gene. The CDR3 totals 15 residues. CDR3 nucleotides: TGTGCCAGCAGCGTCCAGGGGGGCGGAACAGATACGCAGTATTTT. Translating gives CASSVQGGGTDTQYF. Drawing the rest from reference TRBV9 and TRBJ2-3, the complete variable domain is DSGVTQTPKHLITATGQRVTLRCSPRSGDLSVYWYQQSLDQGLQFLIQYYNGEERAKGNILERFSAQQFPDLHSELNLSSLELGDSALYFCASSVQGGGTDTQYFGPGTRLTVL.

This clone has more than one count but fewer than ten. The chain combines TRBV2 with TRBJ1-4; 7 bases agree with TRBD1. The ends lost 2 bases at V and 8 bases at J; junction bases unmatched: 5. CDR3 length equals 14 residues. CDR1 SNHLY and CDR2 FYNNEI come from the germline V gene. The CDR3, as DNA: TGTGCCAGCAGTGAAAGGCAGGGGGGAGAAAAACTGTTTTTT. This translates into CASSERQGGEKLFF.

CDR3 DNA: TGCGCCAGCAGCCAAGACAGGGGCGGGGGAGGCTACACCTTC. This translates into CASSQDRGGGGYTF. The J gene is TRBJ1-2, the V gene TRBV4-1, with D perhaps TRBD1 (6 bases). Germline CDR1 and CDR2: MGHRA and YSYEKL. The CDR3 is made up of 14 amino acids. Trimming cost V 0 bases and J 8 bases, with 13 bases left between them.

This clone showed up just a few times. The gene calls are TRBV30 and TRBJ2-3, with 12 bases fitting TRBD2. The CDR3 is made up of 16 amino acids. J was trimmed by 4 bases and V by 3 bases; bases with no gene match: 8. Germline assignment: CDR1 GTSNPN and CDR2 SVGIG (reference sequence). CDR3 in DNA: TGTGCCTGGAGCACGACTAGCGGGAGTTACGCAGATACGCAGTATTTT. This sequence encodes CAWSTTSGSYADTQYF.

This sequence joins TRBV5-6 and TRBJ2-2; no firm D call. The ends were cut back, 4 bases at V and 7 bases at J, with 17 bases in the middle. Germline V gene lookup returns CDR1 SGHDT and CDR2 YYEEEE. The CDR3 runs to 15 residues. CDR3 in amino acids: CASSGRAGQLGELFF. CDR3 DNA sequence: TGTGCCAGCAGCGGCCGGGCAGGCCAGCTCGGGGAGCTGTTTTTT.

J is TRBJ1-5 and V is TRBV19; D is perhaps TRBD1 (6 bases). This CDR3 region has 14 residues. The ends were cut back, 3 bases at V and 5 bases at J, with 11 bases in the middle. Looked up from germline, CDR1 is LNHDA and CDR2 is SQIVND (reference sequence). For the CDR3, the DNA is TGTGCCAGTAGTATGGAAGGGGGGGATCAGCCCCAGCATTTT. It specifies CASSMEGGDQPQHF.